The TCR beta chain described here comes from a study of cytomegalovirus exposure and HLA in healthy donors (TCRdb year 2017). In terms of the full investigation: An earlier analysis of approximately 600 of the donors reported 250 to 300 Gb of sequence data and some 120 million unique TCR beta sequences from 150 million to 200 million T cells. An early release that covered fewer than 750 HLA-typed donors contained approximately 320 gigabases of sequencing data and 75 million to 100 million unique TCR sequences. Among the approximately 400 genotyped donors, about 83% belonged to the genetic ancestry cluster associated with self-reported Caucasian donors. The study aimed to test whether cataloging public T cell receptors could reveal signatures of past pathogen exposure. The study profiled the T cell repertoires of around 700 subjects by immunosequencing and related them to cytomegalovirus serostatus. Along with the roughly 670-subject first cohort, a separate validation cohort of over 90 different subjects was used. The study combined high-throughput TCR immunosequencing, statistical association of individual TCRs with disease status, and machine learning to predict cytomegalovirus infection status. In a later analysis, previously published TCR beta repertoires from several hundred donors were re-analyzed and high-resolution HLA genotyping was added so that TCR occurrence patterns could be studied. Rather than drawing on any new phenotypic data, the later analysis identified candidate immune exposures from TCR beta sequences and the way those sequences occurred across donors. An earlier analysis of 587 of the donors applied high-throughput TCR beta sequencing to assess whether each TCR beta V gene segment acted as functional or pseudogenic. Alongside the repertoire data, information on donor age, sex, ethnicity and CMV serostatus was compiled. Genome-wide SNP genotypes for about 60% of the roughly 670 donors were used in a later genetic analysis, which treated that subset as a discovery cohort. Every repertoire in the discovery cohort had been generated on one and the same sequencing platform. Both class I and class II loci were covered by HLA typing, at four-digit resolution. Typing coverage varied by locus: roughly 629-640 donors for A, B, C, DRB1 and DQB1; roughly 510 for DQA1; over 600 for DPA1; approximately 450 for DPB1. Four or five DR-DQ haplotypes were treated as single units for association and clustering because of strong linkage in the cohort. Among about 410 genotyped donors of the cohort, an average of around 250,000 unique TCR beta nucleotide sequences was sequenced per donor, of which about 18% were non-productive.

Overall results and qualifications from the work: An association between a missense DCLRE1C variant and V-gene and J-gene trimming of TCR beta chains was found in a later genetic analysis and replicated in an independent cohort. While some public TCRs were present in many individuals, most TCR sequences turned up only very rarely across donors. In a later analysis, most CMV-associated TCR beta chains were found to appear HLA-restricted, with HLA associations seemingly driven largely by CMV exposure. The study listed 150 to 200 TCR beta chains as associated with cytomegalovirus. A later analysis reported that several top co-occurrence clusters appeared linked to parvovirus B19, influenza, CMV and Epstein-Barr virus. In vitro tests confirmed that a few of the cytomegalovirus-associated TCR beta chains recognize cytomegalovirus antigens. In a later analysis, HLA-associated TCR beta chains were found to be more clonally expanded and to have lower generation probabilities than equally common non-associated chains. It was suggested by the authors that the approach could potentially be generalized to other disease states and immunological phenotypes. In this cohort, only TCR beta chains were sequenced, and detectable features were limited by the absence of alpha or paired-chain data. A group of highly shared sequence variants was considered likely to be a technical artifact of the sequencing pipeline. A further reported finding was that TCR beta sequences accurately predicted the HLA-A and HLA-B alleles for most subjects in the first cohort. Correlated functional status among segregating V segments might reflect linkage disequilibrium, but an unknown experimental factor could not be ruled out. In a later genetic analysis, fewer N-insertions in productive TCRs were reported among donors in an Asian-associated ancestry cluster than the roughly 670-donor mean. A later analysis associated 17,000 or so TCR beta sequences with specific HLA alleles at a false discovery rate of 0.05. Because counts were too low, 15 to 20 rarely observed V segments, including chromosome 9 orphons, were excluded from the earlier analysis of 587 of the donors. Roughly uniform sequencing depth across donors was assumed in presence/absence analyses, although this assumption may not hold. Some IMGT-functional V segments, including TRBV6-2 and TRBV6-3, could not be distinguished by the 87-base-pair reads and were therefore excluded. An earlier analysis of 587 of the donors showed that most TCR beta V segments appeared in productive rearrangements either about 90% or about 30% of the time, which broadly matched IMGT annotations. Immune exposure information for the cohort was limited to CMV serostatus. Strong co-occurrence of HLA alleles, especially DR and DQ, made assigning TCR associations to individual alleles difficult. The classifier was reported to diagnose cytomegalovirus status with high specificity and sensitivity in both the original cohort and the validation cohort. HLA typing was unavailable for some donors at each locus, so association tests used only the typed subset. In a later analysis, the rate of TCR association differed among HLA loci, with DRB1 alleles having the most associated TCRs and HLA-C alleles having the fewest.

The CDR3 covers 16 residues, taking in both the cysteine and the phenylalanine. CDR3 DNA is the only sequence kept; it has 48 bases, read in frame from the first base. The germline V end is reduced by 2 bases and the J end by 0 bases; junction bases left unmatched: 5. Taken from the germline V gene, the CDR1 and CDR2 loops are SGHDT and YYEEEE. In total, 666 healthy bone marrow donors made up the cohort. At the time of sampling, every cohort member was nominally healthy, though immune exposures that went unrecorded were likely present. The donor was CMV seronegative and was included in the group of a few hundred seronegative cohort members. Each donor provided a peripheral blood sample, and peripheral blood mononuclear cells were used for TCR beta sequencing. The Qiagen DNeasy Blood Extraction Kit was used to extract genomic DNA from the blood cell samples. Libraries were built with the immunoSEQ multiplex PCR assay. A mixture of 60 forward primers for TCR Vbeta segments and 13 reverse primers for TCR Jbeta segments was used in the multiplex PCR. A multiplex PCR assay on genomic DNA amplified the CDR3 region of rearranged TCR beta genes. Amplified TCR beta libraries were sequenced as 87-base-pair reads on the Illumina HiSeq System. Per the authors' processing: Across the 500 to 850 repertoires, a later analysis counted around 80 million unique TCR beta chains, around 11 million of which were shared by at least two donors. Raw reads were error-corrected and collapsed into unique sequences with a nearest-neighbor algorithm that merged closely related sequences to remove PCR and sequencing errors. Alignment of CDR3 sequences to IMGT reference sequences was used to assign V, D and J gene segments. Each retained sequence needed at least a six-nucleotide match to both a V gene segment and a J gene segment. A rearrangement counted as productive if the CDR3 had no stop codons and remained in frame with V and J, and every other rearrangement counted as non-productive. Following IMGT convention, CDR3 was defined as the stretch from the second conserved V-encoded cysteine up to the conserved J-encoded phenylalanine. The earlier analysis of about 640 of the donors excluded any sequence lacking an unambiguous match to a single V gene segment. In an earlier analysis of roughly 500 of the donors, V segments were called functional above 56.7% productive rearrangements and were called segregating when the between-donor standard deviation exceeded 5%. A statistical classification framework was built for diagnosing cytomegalovirus status from the catalog of TCR beta chain sequences. In a later analysis, V and J genes were assigned by comparing TCR nucleotide sequences against IMGT/GENE-DB human TR gene sequences. A later analysis assigned CDR3 sequences and most-parsimonious VDJ recombination scenarios with the TCRdist pipeline. In a later analysis, each TCR beta chain was defined by its CDR3 amino acid sequence together with its V-gene family, and reads without a unique V-gene family were excluded. As a way to deal with suspected cross-contamination and a sequencing artifact, a later analysis dropped under 600 nucleotide sequences that were highly shared and had low generation probability. In a later analysis, a clonal expansion index was calculated for each public chain from normalized within-repertoire ranks of inferred template counts. In a later analysis, generation probabilities were computed using a VDJ recombination model fitted to out-of-frame rearrangements, and the results were checked against IGoR. Hypergeometric tests were used in a later analysis to score TCR-TCR, TCR-HLA and TCR-CMV co-occurrence, with a repertoire-size bias correction applied to the TCR pairs. A later analysis estimated false discovery rates by permuting HLA or CMV assignments 20 times. In a later analysis, co-occurring TCRs were grouped with DBSCAN, and TCRdist sequence similarity was added when clustering was performed within HLA-allele-positive subsets. Repertoires with fewer than 30,000 or more than 120,000 public chains, plus five repertoires with anomalous nucleotide sharing, were excluded from co-occurrence clustering. The source is immuneACCESS, and TCRdb retained only in-frame sequences with V and J called. Part of the clones is not carried over; for the studies checked, unresolved V genes explain less than half of this, and the remainder is unexplained. From that table come the V and J calls and clone size; the DNA was used to work out D and trimming. This sample lists around 110,000 clones; roughly 9% were detected once. Roughly 3.1% of the sample is taken by the ten largest.

Only a few counts were recorded for this clone. No cognate antigen has been identified for it. Base qualities are not provided; no much larger clone lies one nucleotide away. Sequencing input: PBMCs. The TCR sequence derives from a man younger than 45 in good health and CMV-seronegative. The V gene is TRBV5-6 and the J gene is TRBJ2-3; the central 8 bases match TRBD1. This receptor has the CDR3 CASSFLQGDSTDTQYF. The DNA sequence reads TGTGCCAGCAGCTTCTTACAGGGGGATAGCACAGATACGCAGTATTTT.